Listed below are T cell receptor beta chains from one sample, sequenced in a study of cytomegalovirus exposure and HLA in healthy donors. The assay was immunoSEQ multiplex PCR, and TCRdb's table has in-frame clones only and misses some. Seen here are about 160,000 clones, roughly 80% observed once, and the top ten hold around 0.97%. The sequenced sample consisted of PBMCs. Receptor source: a girl under 10 years old in good health and CMV-seropositive. The CDR3 runs from the conserved cysteine through the conserved F or W. A D gene is named only where the DNA matches it firmly. The size entry is marked missing in some rows and otherwise reads once, few, many or a size class.

>.|.|TRBV4-1|TRBJ1-1
TGCGCCAGCAGCCAAGGGGTCGAGGTTATGAACACTGAAGCTTTCTTT
CASSQGVEVMNTEAFF
>.|.|TRBV30|TRBJ2-2
TGTGCCTGGCGGGGTACTAACACCGGGGAGCTGTTTTTT
CAWRGTNTGELFF
>once|.|TRBV18|TRBJ2-2
TGTGCCAGCTCACCAAGCCCCACCGGGGAGCTGTTTTTT
CASSPSPTGELFF
>.|TRBD2|TRBV28|TRBJ2-7
TGTGCCAGCAGTCGAAGCGGGAGGGCCGTAAACTACGAGCAGTACTTC
CASSRSGRAVNYEQYF
>.|.|TRBV13|TRBJ1-1
TGTGCCAGCACCTTTAGGCAGGGGAGGAACACTGAAGCTTTCTTT
CASTFRQGRNTEAFF
>.|.|TRBV30|TRBJ1-1
TGTGCCTGGGAGGGGAGGATGAACACTGAAGCTTTCTTT
CAWEGRMNTEAFF
>.|.|TRBV7-9|TRBJ1-5
TGTGCCAGCAGCTCCGCTTCGGAGGGGAAGAATCAGCCCCAGCATTTT
CASSSASEGKNQPQHF
>.|.|TRBV5-1|TRBJ1-4
TGCGCCAGCAGCTTGTCAGGGGCGCATGGTGAAAAACTGTTTTTT
CASSLSGAHGEKLFF
>.|.|TRBV27|TRBJ1-5
TGTGCCAGCAGTTTAGGAGGGAAGAATCAGCCCCAGCATTTT
CASSLGGKNQPQHF
>.|.|TRBV30|TRBJ1-1
TGTGCCTGGAGTGTACTCCGGCCGGGGGCTTTCTTT
CAWSVLRPGAFF
>.|.|TRBV5-1|TRBJ2-1
TGCGCCAGCAGCTTTTGGGGGGATGAGCAGTTCTTC
CASSFWGDEQFF
>.|TRBD2|TRBV6-1|TRBJ2-7
TGTGCCAGCAGTGAACTAGCGGGAGGGCCTGGGAGCTACGAGCAGTACTTC
CASSELAGGPGSYEQYF
>.|.|TRBV5-8|TRBJ2-3
TGTGCCAGCAGCTTGGGCAGGGGTCCCACAGATACGCAGTATTTT
CASSLGRGPTDTQYF
>.|TRBD1|TRBV18|TRBJ2-6
TGTGCCAGCTCACGACAGGGCTCTGGGGCCAACGTCCTGACTTTC
CASSRQGSGANVLTF
>few|TRBD1|TRBV2|TRBJ1-5
TGTGCCAGCAGTAAAGACAGGGTCCAGCCCCAGCATTTT
CASSKDRVQPQHF
>.|TRBD2|TRBV6-1|TRBJ2-3
TGTGCCAGCAGGAGACTAGCGGGGGTGGCAGATACGCAGTATTTT
CASRRLAGVADTQYF
>.|.|TRBV30|TRBJ1-4
TGTGCCTGGACAGGTTCTAATGAAAAACTGTTTTTT
CAWTGSNEKLFF
>.|TRBD1|TRBV2|TRBJ2-1
TGTGCCAGCATCCCCAACACAGGGGGACGGGAGCAGTTCTTC
CASIPNTGGREQFF
>.|.|TRBV28|TRBJ1-5
TGTGCCAGCAGTTGGGGAGGGAGTGATCAGCCCCAGCATTTT
CASSWGGSDQPQHF
>.|.|TRBV11-3|TRBJ1-1
TGTGCCAGCAGCTCCCGGGAGAACACTGAAGCTTTCTTT
CASSSRENTEAFF
>.|TRBD1|TRBV30|TRBJ1-1
TGTGCCTGGAGTGGACAGGGGCAACCAAAAGCTTTCTTT
CAWSGQGQPKAFF
>once|TRBD2|TRBV30|TRBJ2-4
TGTGCCTGGAGTATCTGGACAAGCGGGAGTGGTATTCAGTACTTC
CAWSIWTSGSGIQYF
>.|TRBD1|TRBV25-1|TRBJ1-6
TGTGCCAGCAGTGAATATCCGGGGACAGGCTATAATTCACCCCTCCACTTT
CASSEYPGTGYNSPLHF
>.|TRBD2|TRBV28|TRBJ2-5
TGTGCCAGCAGTTTTGTCGGGAGGGCCGATGAGACCCAGTACTTC
CASSFVGRADETQYF
>.|.|TRBV6-1|TRBJ1-1
TGTGCCAGCAGCCCTGATCCAGGAAGAGGGGCTTTCTTT
CASSPDPGRGAFF
>.|TRBD2|TRBV6-1|TRBJ2-1
TGTGCCAGCAGTGCGCTAGCGGGCCTCAATGAGCAGTTCTTC
CASSALAGLNEQFF
>.|.|TRBV5-1|TRBJ2-1
TGCGCCAGCAGCTCACTACTTGGGCGACGGGGTGAGCAGTTCTTC
CASSSLLGRRGEQFF
>.|.|TRBV2|TRBJ2-1
TGTGCCAGCAGTCCTTCAGGGGCGTTCTCCTACAATGAGCAGTTCTTC
CASSPSGAFSYNEQFF
>.|TRBD2|TRBV7-6|TRBJ2-1
TGTGCCAGCAGCCCTCGACTAGCGGGAGAGTCAAATGAGCAGTTCTTC
CASSPRLAGESNEQFF
>.|.|TRBV28|TRBJ1-5
TGTGCCAGCAGTCCCACGCCCGGTCGTAGCAATCAGCCCCAGCATTTT
CASSPTPGRSNQPQHF
>.|.|TRBV25-1|TRBJ2-2
TGTGCCAGCAGAAGGGGTGTCTCCGGGGAGCTGTTTTTT
CASRRGVSGELFF
>.|TRBD2|TRBV13|TRBJ2-7
TGTGCCAGCAGCGCCTCTGGGCTAGCGGGAGGGCCAGGGTACGAGCAGTACTTC
CASSASGLAGGPGYEQYF
>.|.|TRBV30|TRBJ2-1
TGTGCCTGGAGTGAGGCGAACGGGATTTGGAATGAGCAGTTCTTC
CAWSEANGIWNEQFF
>once|.|TRBV28|TRBJ2-7
TGTGCCAGCAGTTCCGGGAGACGCTACGAGCAGTACTTC
CASSSGRRYEQYF
>few|.|TRBV5-6|TRBJ2-1
TGTGCCAGCAGCTTGGTACAGTACAATGAGCAGTTCTTC
CASSLVQYNEQFF
>.|TRBD2|TRBV11-1|TRBJ2-3
TGTGCCAGCAGCAGAGGGAGACTAGCGGGAGATCGTGGAGATACGCAGTATTTT
CASSRGRLAGDRGDTQYF
>.|.|TRBV6-1|TRBJ1-5
TGTGCCAGCAGTGGAGGGGGGGTTAGCAATCAGCCCCAGCATTTT
CASSGGGVSNQPQHF
>.|.|TRBV19|TRBJ1-5
TGTGCCAGTAGTTCCTCCGACAATAGCAATCAGCCCCAGCATTTT
CASSSSDNSNQPQHF
>once|.|TRBV4-1|TRBJ1-5
TGCGCCAGCAGCCAAGTTTTGGCCGGGAACCTAGCTTGGGCCCAGCATTTT
CASSQVLAGNLAWAQHF
>.|TRBD1|TRBV5-1|TRBJ2-7
TGCGCCAGCAGCTGGAATGGACAGGGACCCTACGAGCAGTACTTC
CASSWNGQGPYEQYF
>once|TRBD2|TRBV7-8|TRBJ2-2
TGTGCCAGCAGCCACACTAGCGGGGGCGGGGAGCTGTTTTTT
CASSHTSGGGELFF
>.|TRBD1|TRBV6-1|TRBJ1-5
TGTGCCAGCAGTCCGACAGGGCATAGCAATCAGCCCCAGCATTTT
CASSPTGHSNQPQHF
>once|TRBD2|TRBV7-9|TRBJ2-1
TGTGCCAGCAGCAAATCTAGCGGGAGGCTACACAATGAGCAGTTCTTC
CASSKSSGRLHNEQFF
>.|TRBD2|TRBV6-5|TRBJ2-7
TGTGCCAGCAGTTTCGGACTAGCGGGCACCTACGAGCAGTACTTC
CASSFGLAGTYEQYF
>.|.|TRBV5-4|TRBJ2-3
TGTGCCAGCAGCTTGGAAGAGACAGATACGCAGTATTTT
CASSLEETDTQYF
>.|.|TRBV9|TRBJ2-1
TGTGCCAGCAGCGCCGGGATCGGGTCCTACAATGAGCAGTTCTTC
CASSAGIGSYNEQFF
>.|TRBD2|TRBV2|TRBJ2-1
TGTGCCAGTAGTAGCGGGAGGGCTTACAATGAGCAGTTCTTC
CASSSGRAYNEQFF